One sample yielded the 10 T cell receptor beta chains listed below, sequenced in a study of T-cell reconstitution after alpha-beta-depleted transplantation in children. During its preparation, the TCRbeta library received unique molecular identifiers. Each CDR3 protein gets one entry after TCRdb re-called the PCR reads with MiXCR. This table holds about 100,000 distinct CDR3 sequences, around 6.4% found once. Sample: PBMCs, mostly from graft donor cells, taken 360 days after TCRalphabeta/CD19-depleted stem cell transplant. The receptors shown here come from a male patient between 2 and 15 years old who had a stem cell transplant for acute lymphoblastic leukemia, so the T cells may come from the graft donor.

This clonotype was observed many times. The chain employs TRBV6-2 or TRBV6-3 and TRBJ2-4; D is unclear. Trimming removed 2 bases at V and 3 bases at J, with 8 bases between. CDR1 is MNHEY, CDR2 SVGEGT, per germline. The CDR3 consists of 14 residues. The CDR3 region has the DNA TGTGCCAGCAGTTACGACTTAAGCAAAAACATTCAGTACTTC. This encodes CASSYDLSKNIQYF.

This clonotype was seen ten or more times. CDR3 sequence: CASTRGLNYGYTF. The CDR3 nucleotides are TGTGCCAGCACCCGGGGACTAAACTATGGCTACACCTTC. The rearrangement uses TRBV28 and TRBJ1-2; a weak D match, TRBD1 (5 bases). Germline CDR1 is MDHEN and CDR2 is SYDVKM. V gave up 7 bases and J gave up 2 bases, with 11 bases separating them. The CDR3 extends over 13 amino acids.

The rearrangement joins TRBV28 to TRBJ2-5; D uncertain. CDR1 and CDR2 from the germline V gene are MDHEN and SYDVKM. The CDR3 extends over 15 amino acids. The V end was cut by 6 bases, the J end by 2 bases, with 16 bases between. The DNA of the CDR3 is TGTGCCAGCAGCTCCTCCGTGGAGCTTCAAGAGACCCAGTACTTC. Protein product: CASSSSVELQETQYF.

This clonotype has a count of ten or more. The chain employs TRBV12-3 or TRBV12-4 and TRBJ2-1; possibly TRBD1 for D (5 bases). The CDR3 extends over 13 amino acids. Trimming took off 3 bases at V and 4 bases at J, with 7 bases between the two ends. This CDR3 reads CASSFGHYNEQFF. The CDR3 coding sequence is TGTGCCAGCAGTTTCGGACATTACAATGAGCAGTTCTTC.

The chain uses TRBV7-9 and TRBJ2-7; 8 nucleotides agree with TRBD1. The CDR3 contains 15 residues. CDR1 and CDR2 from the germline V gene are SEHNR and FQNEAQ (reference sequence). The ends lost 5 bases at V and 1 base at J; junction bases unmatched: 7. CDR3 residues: CASSARTGISYEQYF. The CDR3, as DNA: TGTGCCAGCAGCGCCAGGACAGGGATTTCCTACGAGCAGTACTTC.

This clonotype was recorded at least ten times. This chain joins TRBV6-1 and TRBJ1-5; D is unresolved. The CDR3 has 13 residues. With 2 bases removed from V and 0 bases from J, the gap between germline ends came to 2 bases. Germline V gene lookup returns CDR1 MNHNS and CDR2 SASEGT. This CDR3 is CASSEHSNQPQHF. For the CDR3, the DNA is TGTGCCAGCAGTGAACATAGCAATCAGCCCCAGCATTTT.

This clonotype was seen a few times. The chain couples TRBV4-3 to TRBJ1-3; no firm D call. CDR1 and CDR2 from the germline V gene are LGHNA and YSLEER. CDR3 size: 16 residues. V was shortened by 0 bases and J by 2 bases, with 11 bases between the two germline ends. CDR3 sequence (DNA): TGCGCCAGCAGCCAAGATCAATGGAGGACTGGAAACACCATATATTTT. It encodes CASSQDQWRTGNTIYF.

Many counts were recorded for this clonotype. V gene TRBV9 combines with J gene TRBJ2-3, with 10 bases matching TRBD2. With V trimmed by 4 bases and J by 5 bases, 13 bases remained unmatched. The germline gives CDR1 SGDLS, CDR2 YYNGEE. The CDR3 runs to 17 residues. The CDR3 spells CASSPRFSGRILDTQYF. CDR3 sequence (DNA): TGTGCCAGCAGCCCACGGTTTAGCGGGAGGATTTTAGATACGCAGTATTTT.

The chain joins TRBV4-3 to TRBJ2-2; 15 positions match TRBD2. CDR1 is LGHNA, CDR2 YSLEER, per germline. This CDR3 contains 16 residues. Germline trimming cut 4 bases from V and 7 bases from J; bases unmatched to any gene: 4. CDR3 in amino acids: CASSPGLAGGGGELFF. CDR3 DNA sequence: TGCGCCAGCAGCCCCGGACTAGCGGGGGGGGGCGGGGAGCTGTTTTTT.

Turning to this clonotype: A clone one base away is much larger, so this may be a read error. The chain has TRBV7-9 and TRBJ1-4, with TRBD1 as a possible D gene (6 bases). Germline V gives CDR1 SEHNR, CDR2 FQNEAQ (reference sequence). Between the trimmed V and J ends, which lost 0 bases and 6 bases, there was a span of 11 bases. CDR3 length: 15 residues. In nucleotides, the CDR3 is TGTGCCAGCAGCTTAGCGGACCAGGGGTATGAAAAACTGTTTTTT. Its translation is CASSLADQGYEKLFF.